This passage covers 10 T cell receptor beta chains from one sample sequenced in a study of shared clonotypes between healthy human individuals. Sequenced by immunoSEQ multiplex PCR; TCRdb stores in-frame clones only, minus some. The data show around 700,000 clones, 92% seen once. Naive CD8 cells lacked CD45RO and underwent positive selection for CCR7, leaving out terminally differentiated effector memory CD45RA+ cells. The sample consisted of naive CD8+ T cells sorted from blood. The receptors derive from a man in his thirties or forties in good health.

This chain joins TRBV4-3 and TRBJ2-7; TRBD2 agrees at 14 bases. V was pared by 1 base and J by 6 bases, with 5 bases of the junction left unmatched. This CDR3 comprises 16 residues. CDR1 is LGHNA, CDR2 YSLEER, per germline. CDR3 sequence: CASSQGGTSGSSEQYF. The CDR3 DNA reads TGCGCCAGCAGCCAAGGCGGGACTAGCGGGAGTTCCGAGCAGTACTTC.

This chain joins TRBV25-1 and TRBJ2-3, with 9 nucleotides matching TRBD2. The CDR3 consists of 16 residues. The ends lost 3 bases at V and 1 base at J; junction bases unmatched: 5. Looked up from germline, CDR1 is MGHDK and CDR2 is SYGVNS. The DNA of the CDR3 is TGTGCCAGCAGTGATTTTAGCGGGAGAGGCACAGATACGCAGTATTTT. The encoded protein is CASSDFSGRGTDTQYF.

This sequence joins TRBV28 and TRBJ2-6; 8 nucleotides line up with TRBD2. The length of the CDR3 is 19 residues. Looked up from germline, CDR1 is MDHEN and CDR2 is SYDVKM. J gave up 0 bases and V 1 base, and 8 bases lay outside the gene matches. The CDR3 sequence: CASSLSFGRELSGANVLTF. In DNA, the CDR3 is TGTGCCAGCAGTTTATCTTTCGGGAGGGAACTCTCTGGGGCCAACGTCCTGACTTTC.

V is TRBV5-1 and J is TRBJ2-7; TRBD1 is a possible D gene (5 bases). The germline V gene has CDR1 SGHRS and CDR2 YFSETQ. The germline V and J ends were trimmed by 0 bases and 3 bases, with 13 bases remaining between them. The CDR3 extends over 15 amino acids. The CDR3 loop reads CASSLEGPQRYEQYF. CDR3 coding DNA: TGCGCCAGCAGCTTGGAGGGGCCTCAACGCTACGAGCAGTACTTC.

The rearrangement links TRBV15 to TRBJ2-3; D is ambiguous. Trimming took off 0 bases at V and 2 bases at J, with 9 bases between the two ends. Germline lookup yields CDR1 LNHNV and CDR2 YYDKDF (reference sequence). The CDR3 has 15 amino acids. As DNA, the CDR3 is TGTGCCACCAGCAGAGACTTCTTTGACACAGATACGCAGTATTTT. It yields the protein CATSRDFFDTDTQYF.

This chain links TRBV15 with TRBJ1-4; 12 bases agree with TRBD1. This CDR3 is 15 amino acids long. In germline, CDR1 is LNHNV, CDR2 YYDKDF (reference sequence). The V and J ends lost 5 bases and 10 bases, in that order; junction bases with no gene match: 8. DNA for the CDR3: TGTGCCACCAGCTCAACCGGGACAGGGGGCGGAAAACTGTTTTTT. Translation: CATSSTGTGGGKLFF.

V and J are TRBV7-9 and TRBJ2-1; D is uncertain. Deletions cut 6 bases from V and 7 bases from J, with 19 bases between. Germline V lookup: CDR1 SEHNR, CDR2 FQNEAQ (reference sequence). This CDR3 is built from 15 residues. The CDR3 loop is CASSPGPAPPNEQFF. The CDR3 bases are TGTGCCAGCAGTCCAGGACCGGCCCCACCAAATGAGCAGTTCTTC.

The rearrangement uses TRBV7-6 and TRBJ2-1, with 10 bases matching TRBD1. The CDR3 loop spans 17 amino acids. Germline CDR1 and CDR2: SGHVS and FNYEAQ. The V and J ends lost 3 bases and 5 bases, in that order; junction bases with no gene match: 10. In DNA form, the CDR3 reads TGTGCCAGCAGCTTGGCCCCCGGGACAGGGGTCAACAATGAGCAGTTCTTC. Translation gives CASSLAPGTGVNNEQFF.

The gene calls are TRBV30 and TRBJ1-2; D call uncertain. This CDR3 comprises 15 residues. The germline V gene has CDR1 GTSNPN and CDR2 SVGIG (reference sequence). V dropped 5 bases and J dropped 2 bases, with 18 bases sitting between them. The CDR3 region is CAWGPPDGHNYGYTF. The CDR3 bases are TGTGCCTGGGGACCCCCCGACGGCCACAACTATGGCTACACCTTC.

The CDR3 region is CASSSRTSLYNEQFF. The CDR3 bases are TGTGCCAGCAGTTCCCGGACTAGCCTCTACAATGAGCAGTTCTTC. The V and J genes are TRBV27 and TRBJ2-1; TRBD2 matches 8 bases. The germline CDR1 and CDR2 sequences are MNHEY and SMNVEV (reference sequence). V was pared by 4 bases and J by 3 bases, with 5 bases of the junction left unmatched. The CDR3 is made up of 15 amino acids.